The rows below give T cell receptor beta chains drawn from one sample of a study of blood T cell repertoires in COVID-19. Here immunoSEQ multiplex PCR was the method, and the copy in TCRdb shows in-frame clones only, minus some. The table has 300,000 to 350,000 clones, over 80% seen once. Specimen: peripheral blood. The receptors were sampled from a woman between 45 and 60 years old with COVID-19, enrolled during active disease. Both conserved end residues are part of each CDR3. The order of the fields is CDR3 protein, CDR3 DNA, clone size, J gene, CDR3 length, V gene, D gene. The D gene is left open where the match is weak. Clone size is shown for a subset of rows, as once, few, many or a class of expanded clone.

CDR3 protein: CSASPGAGQPQHF
CDR3 DNA: TGCAGTGCGAGTCCTGGGGCAGGACAGCCCCAGCATTTT
clone size: -
J gene: TRBJ1-5
CDR3 length: 13
V gene: TRBV20-1
D gene: -

CDR3 protein: CASGASLFGTGELFF
CDR3 DNA: TGTGCCAGCGGAGCCTCCCTATTTGGGACCGGGGAGCTGTTTTTT
clone size: -
J gene: TRBJ2-2
CDR3 length: 15
V gene: TRBV6-5
D gene: -

CDR3 protein: CASSPFAANYGYTF
CDR3 DNA: TGTGCCAGCAGTCCCTTTGCAGCTAACTATGGCTACACCTTC
clone size: once
J gene: TRBJ1-2
CDR3 length: 14
V gene: TRBV6-5
D gene: -

CDR3 protein: CASSKLQAPISTDTQYF
CDR3 DNA: TGTGCCAGTAGTAAGTTACAGGCGCCGATAAGCACAGATACGCAGTATTTT
clone size: -
J gene: TRBJ2-3
CDR3 length: 17
V gene: TRBV19
D gene: -

CDR3 protein: CASSLGAVLDYEQYF
CDR3 DNA: TGTGCCAGCAGCTTAGGGGCAGTCCTTGACTACGAGCAGTACTTC
clone size: once
J gene: TRBJ2-7
CDR3 length: 15
V gene: TRBV7-2
D gene: -

CDR3 protein: CASSYGTGAGTYEQYF
CDR3 DNA: TGTGCCAGCAGCTACGGCACTGGGGCGGGGACCTACGAGCAGTACTTC
clone size: -
J gene: TRBJ2-7
CDR3 length: 16
V gene: TRBV7-9
D gene: -

CDR3 protein: CASSFPSKPGTPYEQYF
CDR3 DNA: TGTGCCAGCAGTTTCCCCTCCAAACCGGGGACACCCTACGAGCAGTACTTC
clone size: -
J gene: TRBJ2-7
CDR3 length: 17
V gene: TRBV27
D gene: -

CDR3 protein: CASSPLGTTDTQYF
CDR3 DNA: TGTGCCAGCTCACCCCTCGGGACTACAGATACGCAGTATTTT
clone size: few
J gene: TRBJ2-3
CDR3 length: 14
V gene: TRBV18
D gene: -

CDR3 protein: CASVSRGAKGYTF
CDR3 DNA: TGTGCCAGCGTCAGTCGGGGGGCGAAAGGCTACACCTTC
clone size: -
J gene: TRBJ1-2
CDR3 length: 13
V gene: TRBV28
D gene: -

CDR3 protein: CASSPGGWVASGREQYF
CDR3 DNA: TGCGCCAGCAGCCCTGGAGGCTGGGTCGCTTCGGGTAGGGAGCAGTACTTC
clone size: few
J gene: TRBJ2-7
CDR3 length: 17
V gene: TRBV4-1
D gene: -

CDR3 protein: CASSRTGSWETQYF
CDR3 DNA: TGTGCCAGCAGTCGGACAGGGTCTTGGGAGACCCAGTACTTC
clone size: -
J gene: TRBJ2-5
CDR3 length: 14
V gene: TRBV2
D gene: TRBD1

CDR3 protein: CASSLDISQPQHF
CDR3 DNA: TGTGCCAGCAGCTTAGATATCAGTCAGCCCCAGCATTTT
clone size: -
J gene: TRBJ1-5
CDR3 length: 13
V gene: TRBV7-9
D gene: -

CDR3 protein: CASSPQAMNTEAFF
CDR3 DNA: TGTGCCAGCTCACCGCAGGCCATGAACACTGAAGCTTTCTTT
clone size: -
J gene: TRBJ1-1
CDR3 length: 14
V gene: TRBV18
D gene: -

CDR3 protein: CASSVRTGGNEQYF
CDR3 DNA: TGTGCCAGCAGCGTACGGACAGGGGGCAACGAGCAGTACTTC
clone size: -
J gene: TRBJ2-7
CDR3 length: 14
V gene: TRBV9
D gene: TRBD1

CDR3 protein: CASSSKWGDQPQHF
CDR3 DNA: TGTGCCAGTAGCTCCAAGTGGGGAGATCAGCCCCAGCATTTT
clone size: -
J gene: TRBJ1-5
CDR3 length: 14
V gene: TRBV19
D gene: -

CDR3 protein: CASRDRVVTYEQYF
CDR3 DNA: TGTGCCAGCCGCGACAGGGTAGTAACCTACGAGCAGTACTTC
clone size: -
J gene: TRBJ2-7
CDR3 length: 14
V gene: TRBV27
D gene: TRBD1

CDR3 protein: CAWRLNRANTEAFF
CDR3 DNA: TGTGCCTGGAGGCTGAACAGGGCGAACACTGAAGCTTTCTTT
clone size: -
J gene: TRBJ1-1
CDR3 length: 14
V gene: TRBV30
D gene: -

CDR3 protein: CASSATVATEAFF
CDR3 DNA: TGCGCCAGCAGCGCCACAGTGGCCACTGAAGCTTTCTTT
clone size: -
J gene: TRBJ1-1
CDR3 length: 13
V gene: TRBV5-1
D gene: -

CDR3 protein: CASLQFVRTDTQYF
CDR3 DNA: TGTGCCAGCCTCCAGTTCGTAAGAACAGATACGCAGTATTTT
clone size: -
J gene: TRBJ2-3
CDR3 length: 14
V gene: TRBV13
D gene: -

CDR3 protein: CASSWGAGNTEAFF
CDR3 DNA: TGCGCCAGCAGCTGGGGCGCCGGGAACACTGAAGCTTTCTTT
clone size: -
J gene: TRBJ1-1
CDR3 length: 14
V gene: TRBV5-1
D gene: -

CDR3 protein: CASSVYRGYEQYF
CDR3 DNA: TGTGCCAGCAGCGTTTACAGGGGCTACGAGCAGTACTTC
clone size: -
J gene: TRBJ2-7
CDR3 length: 13
V gene: TRBV12-3/TRBV12-4
D gene: TRBD1

CDR3 protein: CASSPDRVNEQYF
CDR3 DNA: TGTGCCAGCAGCCCGGACAGGGTGAACGAGCAGTACTTC
clone size: -
J gene: TRBJ2-7
CDR3 length: 13
V gene: TRBV5-4
D gene: TRBD1

CDR3 protein: CASSQDEGTNYEQYF
CDR3 DNA: TGTGCCAGCAGCCAAGATGAGGGGACTAATTACGAGCAGTACTTC
clone size: -
J gene: TRBJ2-7
CDR3 length: 15
V gene: TRBV3-1/TRBV3-2
D gene: TRBD2

CDR3 protein: CASSPTETEAFF
CDR3 DNA: TGTGCCAGCAGCCCGACAGAAACTGAAGCTTTCTTT
clone size: once
J gene: TRBJ1-1
CDR3 length: 12
V gene: TRBV2
D gene: -

CDR3 protein: CASNFAKQETQYF
CDR3 DNA: TGTGCCAGCAATTTCGCGAAACAAGAGACCCAGTACTTC
clone size: -
J gene: TRBJ2-5
CDR3 length: 13
V gene: TRBV5-4
D gene: -

CDR3 protein: CASSKRDGPNYGYTF
CDR3 DNA: TGTGCCAGCAGTAAGCGGGACGGACCTAACTATGGCTACACCTTC
clone size: -
J gene: TRBJ1-2
CDR3 length: 15
V gene: TRBV28
D gene: -

CDR3 protein: CASSPRAGSWDTQYF
CDR3 DNA: TGTGCCAGCAGCCCTAGGGCGGGAAGTTGGGATACGCAGTATTTT
clone size: -
J gene: TRBJ2-3
CDR3 length: 15
V gene: TRBV7-2
D gene: -